The next 14 T cell receptor beta chains were all read from a single sample in a study of T cell repertoires in cytomegalovirus infection. Their target antigens are unknown. TCRdb fed the reads into MiXCR, producing one record per CDR3 protein. Of about 130,000 distinct CDR3 sequences listed, roughly a quarter are singletons. The source material was PBMCs, sequenced either directly or after in vitro stimulation (not recorded which). Receptors originate from a human donor in good health (CMV status not recorded). Some clones in this sample may be carry-over from other donors' samples.

This clonotype has only a few counts. The rearrangement links TRBV19 to TRBJ2-1; D possibly corresponds to TRBD1 (6 bases). Trimming removed 0 bases at V and 2 bases at J, with 11 bases between. From germline, CDR1 is LNHDA and CDR2 SQIVND (reference sequence). The CDR3 spans 16 residues. This CDR3 reads CASSIETGMPYNEQFF. Here the CDR3 DNA reads TGTGCCAGTAGTATAGAAACAGGGATGCCCTACAATGAGCAGTTCTTC.

This chain links TRBV24-1 with TRBJ2-5; D possibly corresponds to TRBD1 (5 bases). Germline V CDR1 and CDR2: KGHDR, SFDVKD. This CDR3 is 15 amino acids long. With 0 bases removed from V and 5 bases from J, the gap between germline ends came to 12 bases. CDR3 DNA sequence: TGTGCCACCAGTGATTTGGGCCAGGGTCAGGAGACCCAGTACTTC. This encodes CATSDLGQGQETQYF.

In this sample, this clonotype turned up many times. This rearrangement joins TRBV6-4 to TRBJ2-6, with D uncertain. The ends were cut back, 0 bases at V and 3 bases at J, with 0 bases in the middle. CDR3 size: 13 residues. Germline lookup yields CDR1 MRHNA and CDR2 SNTAGT. CDR3 sequence: CASSDSGANVLTF. As DNA, the CDR3 is TGTGCCAGCAGTGACTCTGGGGCCAACGTCCTGACTTTC.

The DNA for the CDR3 is TGTGCCAGCAGCCTCAGGGGCCTCACAGATACGCAGTATTTT. Translated, it gives CASSLRGLTDTQYF. The V and J genes are TRBV7-6 and TRBJ2-3, with D perhaps TRBD1 (6 bases). Trimming left V 5 bases short and J 2 bases short, with 11 bases between. The CDR3 totals 14 residues. Germline assignment: CDR1 SGHVS and CDR2 FNYEAQ.

The chain links TRBV12-3 or TRBV12-4 to TRBJ1-1; the D is unclear. The CDR3 sequence is 15 residues long. Trimming took off 2 bases at V and 3 bases at J, with 13 bases between the two ends. The DNA for the CDR3 is TGTGCCAGCAGTTTATTGTGGCCCGGGGACACTGAAGCTTTCTTT. It codes for CASSLLWPGDTEAFF.

This chain links TRBV7-2 with TRBJ2-2, with 7 bases lining up with TRBD2. This CDR3 region has 15 residues. V was clipped by 4 bases and J by 7 bases; unmatched bases: 9. From germline, CDR1 is SGHTA and CDR2 FQGNSA. The CDR3 here is CASSSGLGPRGELFF. The CDR3 coding sequence is TGTGCCAGCAGCTCTGGACTAGGCCCACGCGGGGAGCTGTTTTTT.

The V call is TRBV9, the J call TRBJ2-2; D is ambiguous. Trimming took 3 bases from V and 0 from J, leaving 12 bases between them. Germline assignment: CDR1 SGDLS and CDR2 YYNGEE. The CDR3 has 16 residues. Here the CDR3 DNA reads TGTGCCAGCAGCGCCAGGTGGGCAGCGAACACCGGGGAGCTGTTTTTT. This encodes CASSARWAANTGELFF. Looking up the rest from reference TRBV9 and TRBJ2-2 gives the full variable domain: DSGVTQTPKHLITATGQRVTLRCSPRSGDLSVYWYQQSLDQGLQFLIQYYNGEERAKGNILERFSAQQFPDLHSELNLSSLELGDSALYFCASSARWAANTGELFFGEGSRLTVL.

This clonotype was seen many times. The chain couples TRBV7-2 to TRBJ2-5; 11 nucleotides line up with TRBD2. J gave up 5 bases and V 3 bases, and 5 bases lay outside the gene matches. CDR1 is SGHTA and CDR2 is FQGNSA in the germline V gene. This CDR3 region has 15 residues. In DNA, the CDR3 is TGTGCCAGCAGCTTCCAGGCTAGCGGGAGGGAGACCCAGTACTTC. This encodes CASSFQASGRETQYF.

This clonotype was counted between two and nine times. This chain links TRBV6-2 or TRBV6-3 with TRBJ2-1; 7 bases agree with TRBD1. With 2 bases clipped from V and 0 bases from J, the junction kept 10 bases outside the gene matches. The germline V gene encodes CDR1 MNHEY and CDR2 SVGEGT. The CDR3 totals 18 residues. The CDR3 DNA is TGTGCCAGCAGTTACGTTAGACAGGGCCCCATCTCCTACAATGAGCAGTTCTTC. Translated: CASSYVRQGPISYNEQFF.

CDR3: CSVGTGTLYEQYF. The DNA of the CDR3 is TGCAGCGTTGGGACAGGGACTCTCTACGAGCAGTACTTC. V and J are TRBV29-1 and TRBJ2-7; 8 bases align to TRBD1. The V gene's germline CDR1 is SQVTM and CDR2 ANQGSEA. V dropped 4 bases and J dropped 3; count of bases not matched to a gene: 5. There are 13 residues in the CDR3.

This clonotype was counted ten times or more. This rearrangement joins TRBV28 to TRBJ1-1; D not resolved. This CDR3 has 12 amino acids. With 2 bases removed from V and 1 base from J, the gap between germline ends came to 2 bases. Looked up from germline, CDR1 is MDHEN and CDR2 is SYDVKM. CDR3 amino acids: CASSLRNTEAFF. CDR3 nucleotide sequence: TGTGCCAGCAGTTTAAGGAACACTGAAGCTTTCTTT.

With regard to this clonotype: A much larger clone lies a single base off, so this may be a read error. As the CDR3 is not closed by the conserved phenylalanine or tryptophan, this likely results from a read error. The chain employs TRBV7-2 and TRBJ1-6; TRBD1 matches 7 bases. The length of the CDR3 is 16 residues. Per the germline V gene, CDR1 is SGHTA and CDR2 is FQGNSA. The trim removed 3 bases at V and 9 bases at J, leaving 11 bases unmatched. The CDR3 region is CASSLGTRGIGSPLHL. In nucleotides, the CDR3 is TGTGCCAGCAGCTTGGGAACCAGGGGGATAGGTTCACCCCTCCACCTT.

This clonotype showed up many times. The chain combines TRBV7-8 with TRBJ1-5; no definite D call. Looked up from germline, CDR1 is SGHVS and CDR2 is FQNEAQ. V dropped 2 bases and J dropped 1 base, with 12 bases sitting between them. The CDR3 consists of 16 residues. The CDR3 sequence is CASSLREGASNQPQHF. In DNA form, the CDR3 reads TGTGCCAGCAGCTTACGAGAGGGAGCGAGCAATCAGCCCCAGCATTTT. The entire variable domain, with the rest obtained from reference TRBV7-8 and TRBJ1-5, is as follows: GAGVSQSPRYKVAKRGQDVALRCDPISGHVSLFWYQQALGQGPEFLTYFQNEAQLDKSGLPSDRFFAERPEGSVSTLKIQRTQQEDSAVYLCASSLREGASNQPQHFGDGTRLSIL.

In this sample, this clonotype turned up a few times. The V gene is TRBV12-3 or TRBV12-4, the J gene TRBJ2-7; unclear D gene. V lost 5 bases, J lost 2 bases, and 10 bases lay in between. The CDR3 totals 13 residues. This CDR3 reads CASSRSRAYEQYF. In DNA form, the CDR3 reads TGTGCCAGCAGTCGGAGCCGGGCCTACGAGCAGTACTTC.